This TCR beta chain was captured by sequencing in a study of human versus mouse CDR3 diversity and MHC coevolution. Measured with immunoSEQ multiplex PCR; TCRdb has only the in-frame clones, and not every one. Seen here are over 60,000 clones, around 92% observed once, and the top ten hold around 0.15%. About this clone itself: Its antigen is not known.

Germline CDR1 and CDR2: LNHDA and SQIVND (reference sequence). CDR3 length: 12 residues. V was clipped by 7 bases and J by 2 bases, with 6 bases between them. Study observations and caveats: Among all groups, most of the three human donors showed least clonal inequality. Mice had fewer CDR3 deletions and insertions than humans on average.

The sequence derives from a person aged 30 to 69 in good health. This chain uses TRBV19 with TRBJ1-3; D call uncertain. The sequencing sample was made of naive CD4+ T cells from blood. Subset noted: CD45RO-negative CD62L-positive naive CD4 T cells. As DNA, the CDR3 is TGTGCCAGTACGCTACCTGGAAACACCATATATTTT. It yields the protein CASTLPGNTIYF.